The rows below give T cell receptor beta chains drawn from one sample of a study of T-cell memory formation after mild COVID-19. TCRdb analysed the 5' RACE reads with MiXCR anew, one entry per CDR3 protein. The sample has roughly 300,000 distinct CDR3 sequences, around 8% seen once. Input material: PBMCs or a T cell subset sorted from them (not recorded which). The receptors here all came from a man younger than 35 who had mild COVID-19 (a few samples of this study predate the infection). Cell type and time point are not known. CDR3s include the opening cysteine and the closing phenylalanine or tryptophan. The D gene is left open where the match is weak. Rows may omit the clone size; those that give it use once, few, many or a size class.

>NA|TRBJ1-1|few|TRBV19|13
CASSIGGFTEAFF
TGTGCCAGTAGTATCGGGGGGTTCACTGAAGCTTTCTTT
>NA|TRBJ2-7|NA|TRBV12-3/TRBV12-4|14
CASSHRSRAYEQYF
TGTGCCAGCAGTCACAGGTCCCGTGCCTACGAGCAGTACTTC
>TRBD2|TRBJ2-5|NA|TRBV5-1|13
CASTDTGGGTQYF
TGCGCCAGCACAGATACGGGGGGAGGGACCCAGTACTTC
>NA|TRBJ1-6|many|TRBV4-3|18
CASSQDRGGGSYNSPLHF
TGCGCCAGCAGCCAAGATCGGGGGGGTGGCTCCTATAATTCACCCCTCCACTTT
>NA|TRBJ2-3|many|TRBV15|16
CATSTRARAGADTQYF
TGTGCCACCAGCACCCGGGCGCGGGCAGGCGCAGATACGCAGTATTTT
>NA|TRBJ2-5|few|TRBV21-1|19
CASSKVPTEIRDSVETQYF
TGTGCCAGCAGCAAAGTCCCAACGGAAATACGGGACTCTGTGGAGACCCAGTACTTC
>NA|TRBJ2-3|many|TRBV5-1|14
CATRATLSTDTQYF
TGCGCCACGCGGGCGACTCTAAGCACAGATACGCAGTATTTT
>TRBD1|TRBJ1-4|few|TRBV12-3/TRBV12-4|14
CASTKGTGNEKLFF
TGTGCCAGCACCAAGGGGACAGGGAATGAAAAACTGTTTTTT
>NA|TRBJ2-1|NA|TRBV3-1|15
CASSAREGPYNEQFF
TGTGCCAGCAGCGCCCGTGAGGGGCCCTACAATGAGCAGTTCTTC
>NA|TRBJ2-3|many|TRBV15|12
CATSRDADTQYF
TGTGCCACCAGCAGAGACGCAGATACGCAGTATTTT
>NA|TRBJ1-1|few|TRBV7-9|15
CASSLRSQSNTEAFF
TGTGCCAGCAGCTTAAGATCGCAGTCTAACACTGAAGCTTTCTTT
>NA|TRBJ1-2|NA|TRBV27|13
CASSLSQGYGYTF
TGTGCCAGCAGTTTAAGTCAGGGCTATGGCTACACCTTC
>TRBD1|TRBJ2-1|many|TRBV15|14
CATSSATGWNEQFF
TGTGCCACCAGCAGTGCGACAGGGTGGAATGAGCAGTTCTTC
>NA|TRBJ2-1|few|TRBV4-2|17
CASSQATRIASYNEQFF
TGTGCCAGCAGCCAAGCTACTAGGATTGCTTCCTACAATGAGCAGTTCTTC
>NA|TRBJ1-4|NA|TRBV7-8|13
CASSERVPGELFF
TGTGCCAGCAGCGAACGGGTACCCGGGGAACTGTTTTTT
>TRBD1|TRBJ1-3|many|TRBV7-9|14
CASSIRDRGNTIYF
TGTGCCAGCAGCATCCGGGACAGGGGAAACACCATATATTTT
>NA|TRBJ2-1|few|TRBV5-1|15
CASKSTGLSYNEQFF
TGCGCCAGCAAGTCGACGGGGCTCTCCTACAATGAGCAGTTCTTC
>TRBD2|TRBJ2-5|few|TRBV4-2|21
CASSQGATGTTTRPSRETQYF
TGTGCCAGCAGCCAAGGGGCAACCGGGACTACGACGAGACCTTCCCGAGAGACCCAGTACTTC
>TRBD2|TRBJ2-7|many|TRBV5-1|16
CASSPGSGAFSYEQYF
TGCGCCAGCAGCCCGGGGAGCGGGGCGTTCTCCTACGAGCAGTACTTC
>TRBD2|TRBJ2-3|NA|TRBV12-3/TRBV12-4|17
CASTLTGASGGTDTQYF
TGTGCCAGCACCCTCACCGGGGCTAGCGGGGGCACAGATACGCAGTATTTT
>TRBD2|TRBJ2-3|NA|TRBV7-3|16
CASSTTSGGDTDTQYF
TGTGCCAGCAGCACGACTAGCGGGGGGGACACAGATACGCAGTATTTT
>NA|TRBJ1-4|many|TRBV29-1|14
CSVEDGADQEKLFF
TGCAGCGTTGAAGACGGGGCCGACCAAGAAAAACTGTTTTTT
>TRBD2|TRBJ2-1|NA|TRBV24-1|16
CATSDASGGVNNEQFF
TGTGCCACCAGTGATGCTAGCGGGGGGGTAAACAATGAGCAGTTCTTC
>NA|TRBJ2-2|few|TRBV5-1|16
CASSLQVTTNTGELFF
TGCGCCAGCAGCTTACAGGTGACCACGAACACCGGGGAGCTGTTTTTT
>NA|TRBJ1-2|NA|TRBV20-1|15
CSASGRSSYGYGYTF
TGCAGTGCTAGCGGCCGGTCTTCCTACGGGTATGGCTACACCTTC
>NA|TRBJ2-5|NA|TRBV23-1|14
CASLPGRDQETQYF
TGCGCCAGTCTACCGGGACGGGACCAAGAGACCCAGTACTTC
>NA|TRBJ1-3|NA|TRBV12-3/TRBV12-4|15
CASSRDDGSGNTIYF
TGTGCCAGCAGTCGGGACGACGGCTCTGGAAACACCATATATTTT
>TRBD1|TRBJ2-7|NA|TRBV20-1|14
CSAQTGTGVYEQYF
TGCAGTGCTCAGACCGGGACAGGGGTTTACGAGCAGTACTTC
>TRBD1|TRBJ2-3|few|TRBV11-1|15
CASSSSTGGADTQYF
TGTGCCAGCAGCTCGTCGACAGGGGGCGCAGATACGCAGTATTTT
>NA|TRBJ2-1|few|TRBV4-2|14
CASSPQGRDNEQFF
TGTGCCAGCAGCCCACAGGGGAGGGACAATGAGCAGTTCTTC
>NA|TRBJ1-6|few|TRBV6-1|16
CASSEGGWGIGSPLHF
TGTGCCAGCAGTGAAGGCGGGTGGGGGATCGGTTCACCCCTCCACTTT